The 31 T cell receptor beta chains below come from one sample, sequenced in a study of blood T cell repertoires in COVID-19. Sequenced by immunoSEQ multiplex PCR; TCRdb stores in-frame clones only, minus some. The sample holds about 250,000 clones, around 90% seen once. The specimen sequenced was peripheral blood. The receptors shown here come from a man between 18 and 35 years old with active or convalescent COVID-19.

The chain couples TRBV24-1 to TRBJ1-3, with TRBD1 matching 10 bases. Losses at the gene ends were 4 bases for V and 2 bases for J; bases not matched to a gene: 7. The CDR3 has 17 residues. From germline, CDR1 is KGHDR and CDR2 SFDVKD. The CDR3 loop reads CATSEAPGQGTGNTIYF. The CDR3 nucleotides read TGTGCCACCAGTGAGGCCCCGGGACAGGGGACTGGAAACACCATATATTTT.

The chain employs TRBV28 and TRBJ2-7; possible D gene TRBD1, 5 bases. CDR3 length: 15 residues. Germline assignment: CDR1 MDHEN and CDR2 SYDVKM. V was cut by 5 bases and J by 0 bases, with 14 bases left in between. As DNA, the CDR3 is TGTGCCAGCAGTCCTCCGACAGCCATCTCCTACGAGCAGTACTTC. Its translation is CASSPPTAISYEQYF.

Written as DNA, the CDR3 is TGTGCCAGCAGCATGGGGGCAGGGAGGGCCTGGCAGTACTTC. Translation: CASSMGAGRAWQYF. The V gene is TRBV5-6, the J gene TRBJ2-7; perhaps TRBD2 as D (7 bases). The CDR3 loop spans 14 amino acids. The germline CDR1 and CDR2 sequences are SGHDT and YYEEEE. Trimming removed 4 bases from V and 9 bases from J, with 20 bases in between. The full variable domain, completed using reference TRBV5-6 and TRBJ2-7, is DAGVTQSPTHLIKTRGQQVTLRCSPKSGHDTVSWYQQALGQGPQFIFQYYEEEERQRGNFPDRFSGHQFPNYSSELNVNALLLGDSALYLCASSMGAGRAWQYFGPGTRLTVT.

CDR3 amino acids: CASSPGTRGDDEQFF. The DNA for the CDR3 is TGTGCCAGCAGTCCGGGGACTAGAGGGGATGATGAGCAGTTCTTC. V gene TRBV27 combines with J gene TRBJ2-1, with TRBD2 matching 8 bases. The CDR3 covers 15 residues. The germline V gene encodes CDR1 MNHEY and CDR2 SMNVEV (reference sequence). V lost 5 bases to trimming and J lost 8 bases; unmatched junction nucleotides: 11.

The gene calls are TRBV9 and TRBJ2-1; unclear D gene. Germline values: CDR1 SGDLS, CDR2 YYNGEE. The V end was cut by 1 base, the J end by 7 bases, with 12 bases between. This CDR3 comprises 14 residues. The CDR3 nucleotides are TGTGCCAGCAGCGTAACCCCACAGTCAAATGAGCAGTTCTTC. Translating it yields CASSVTPQSNEQFF.

This chain connects TRBV28 to TRBJ1-2; TRBD1 might be the D (5 bases). CDR1 and CDR2 from the germline V gene are MDHEN and SYDVKM. V was cut by 4 bases and J by 8 bases, with 17 bases left in between. The CDR3 sequence is 14 residues long. In DNA form, the CDR3 reads TGTGCCAGCAGTTCCGGACACCCCGTTCTAGGCTACACCTTC. This codes for CASSSGHPVLGYTF.

This sequence joins TRBV10-3 and TRBJ1-1, with D perhaps matching TRBD1 (5 bases). Germline CDR1 is ENHRY and CDR2 is SYGVKD. The V end lost 5 bases, the J end lost 4 bases, and 11 bases lay between the germline ends. The CDR3 spans 13 residues. CDR3 in amino acids: CAISFQGGTEAFF. CDR3 DNA: TGTGCCATCAGTTTTCAGGGTGGCACTGAAGCTTTCTTT.

This rearrangement joins TRBV19 to TRBJ2-3, with D possibly being TRBD1 (5 bases). Trimming removed 4 bases at V and 2 bases at J, with 7 bases between. The CDR3 runs 13 residues. Germline V CDR1 and CDR2: LNHDA, SQIVND (reference sequence). The CDR3 nucleotides are TGTGCCAGTAGTACAGGGATCACAGATACGCAGTATTTT. It codes for CASSTGITDTQYF.

The count of this clone is one. The rearrangement uses TRBV4-1 and TRBJ1-6; perhaps TRBD1 as D (6 bases). Germline V gene data show CDR1 as MGHRA and CDR2 as YSYEKL. The CDR3 sequence is 14 residues long. Trimming removed 0 bases at V and 8 bases at J, with 8 bases between. The CDR3 DNA reads TGCGCCAGCAGCCAAGAAGGGGGTGATTCACCCCTCCACTTT. Translated: CASSQEGGDSPLHF.

V gene TRBV30 combines with J gene TRBJ2-5; 7 bases are shared with TRBD2. The trim removed 0 bases at V and 5 bases at J, leaving 9 bases unmatched. The CDR3 spans 15 residues. CDR1 and CDR2 from the germline V gene are GTSNPN and SVGIG (reference sequence). The CDR3 spells CAWSVVISGAETQYF. CDR3 DNA: TGTGCCTGGAGTGTAGTAATCAGCGGGGCGGAGACCCAGTACTTC. Full variable domain (remainder filled in from reference TRBV30 and TRBJ2-5): SQTIHQWPATLVQPVGSPLSLECTVEGTSNPNLYWYRQAAGRGLQLLFYSVGIGQISSEVPQNLSASRPQDRQFILSSKKLLLSDSGFYLCAWSVVISGAETQYFGPGTRLLVL.

As DNA, the CDR3 is TGTGCCAGCAGCTTAGAGACAGGAGATACGCAGTATTTT. Translated: CASSLETGDTQYF. The chain couples TRBV7-9 to TRBJ2-3; a possible D gene is TRBD1 (6 bases). Germline V gene sequence: CDR1 SEHNR, CDR2 FQNEAQ (reference sequence). The CDR3 consists of 13 residues. V gave up 1 base and J gave up 5 bases, with 7 bases separating them.

The CDR3 DNA sequence: TGTGCCAGCAGCTTAGTAGAGTTGGTCACAGATACGCAGTATTTT. Its protein is CASSLVELVTDTQYF. The chain has TRBV11-2 and TRBJ2-3, with no clear D. The CDR3 is 15 residues long. Germline V gene data show CDR1 as SGHAT and CDR2 as FQNNGV. V was pared by 1 base and J by 2 bases, with 10 bases between. The full variable domain, its missing parts supplied by reference TRBV11-2 and TRBJ2-3, is EAGVAQSPRYKIIEKRQSVAFWCNPISGHATLYWYQQILGQGPKLLIQFQNNGVVDDSQLPKDRFSAERLKGVDSTLKIQPAKLEDSAVYLCASSLVELVTDTQYFGPGTRLTVL.

The chain uses TRBV19 and TRBJ1-1; unclear D gene. This CDR3 has 15 residues. V lost 1 base and J 2 bases, leaving 11 bases between the germline ends. CDR1 is LNHDA and CDR2 is SQIVND in the germline V gene (reference sequence). CDR3 DNA: TGTGCCAGTAGTATAGCGGGATCCCGAAACACTGAAGCTTTCTTT. This translates into CASSIAGSRNTEAFF. The full variable domain, in which reference TRBV19 and TRBJ1-1 provide the parts outside the CDR3, is DGGITQSPKYLFRKEGQNVTLSCEQNLNHDAMYWYRQDPGQGLRLIYYSQIVNDFQKGDIAEGYSVSREKKESFPLTVTSAQKNPTAFYLCASSIAGSRNTEAFFGQGTRLTVV.

V usage is TRBV10-2 and J usage is TRBJ1-4; D is perhaps TRBD1 (5 bases). CDR1 and CDR2 (germline): WSHSY, SAAADI. Trimming removed 5 bases from V and 5 bases from J, with 12 bases in between. This CDR3 spans 14 amino acids. CDR3 amino acids: CASSRTTTNEKLFF. CDR3 coding DNA: TGCGCCAGCAGTCGGACAACCACGAATGAAAAACTGTTTTTT.

The chain has TRBV27 and TRBJ2-1; no firm D call. The V gene's germline CDR1 is MNHEY and CDR2 SMNVEV (reference sequence). V dropped 5 bases and J dropped 5 bases, with 10 bases sitting between them. This CDR3 has 13 residues. The CDR3 sequence is CASSLLVDNEQFF. The CDR3 coding sequence is TGTGCCAGCAGTCTTCTCGTTGACAATGAGCAGTTCTTC.

The J gene is TRBJ1-1, the V gene TRBV2; D is unclear. CDR1 is SNHLY, CDR2 FYNNEI, per germline. V lost 5 bases and J lost 3, with 13 bases in between. The length of the CDR3 is 14 residues. CDR3 sequence reads: CASSYSVRDTEAFF. DNA for the CDR3: TGTGCCAGCAGTTACTCTGTCCGAGACACTGAAGCTTTCTTT.

The chain combines TRBV6-2 or TRBV6-3 with TRBJ2-3; the D is unclear. The V end lost 5 bases, the J end lost 0 bases, and 6 bases lay between the germline ends. Looked up from germline, CDR1 is MNHEY and CDR2 is SVGEGT. This CDR3 comprises 13 residues. The CDR3 nucleotides are TGTGCCAGCAGTCTCACTAGCACAGATACGCAGTATTTT. Amino acids: CASSLTSTDTQYF.

This clone showed up just once. The rearrangement joins TRBV2 to TRBJ1-1; D call uncertain. The CDR3 spans 12 residues. Per germline, CDR1 SNHLY and CDR2 FYNNEI. Trimming took 5 bases from V and 10 from J, leaving 14 bases between them. The CDR3 reads CASSKREMRAFF. In DNA form, the CDR3 reads TGTGCCAGCAGTAAGAGGGAAATGAGAGCTTTCTTT.

The sample holds one count of this clone. The V call is TRBV6-2 or TRBV6-3, the J call TRBJ1-5, with 8 bases lining up with TRBD1. Germline assignment: CDR1 MNHEY and CDR2 SVGEGT. V lost 5 bases, J lost 7 bases, and 7 bases stayed unmatched. The length of the CDR3 is 14 residues. Here the CDR3 reads CASSLQGANQPQHF. In nucleotides, the CDR3 is TGTGCCAGCAGTCTCCAGGGGGCGAACCAGCCCCAGCATTTT.

The chain has TRBV5-6 and TRBJ2-5, with a weak D call TRBD2 (6 bases). The CDR3 length is 16 residues. Germline values: CDR1 SGHDT, CDR2 YYEEEE. Trimming left V 5 bases short and J 5 bases short, with 22 bases between. In DNA form, the CDR3 reads TGTGCCAGCAGTAAGCGGGTCCTCCCCTATGGGGAGACCCAGTACTTC. This gives the protein CASSKRVLPYGETQYF.

The chain is built from TRBV30 and TRBJ1-5, with D possibly TRBD1 on 5 matching bases. V was shortened by 1 base and J by 5 bases, with 9 bases between the two germline ends. CDR1 is GTSNPN, CDR2 SVGIG, per germline (reference sequence). The CDR3 runs 13 residues. The CDR3 DNA sequence: TGTGCCTGGAGTGACAGGCAGGATCAGCCCCAGCATTTT. It translates to CAWSDRQDQPQHF.

The DNA of the CDR3 is TGTGCCAGCAGCTTATCAGGGGGCGGAAACACCATATATTTT. This gives the protein CASSLSGGGNTIYF. The chain recombines TRBV7-9 with TRBJ1-3; the match to TRBD1 covers 8 bases. The CDR3 covers 14 residues. V lost 2 bases, J lost 4 bases, and 1 base stayed unmatched. Germline lookup yields CDR1 SEHNR and CDR2 FQNEAQ (reference sequence).

The genes are TRBV5-3 and TRBJ1-2; D gene unclear. TRBV5-3 is filed as an ORF, its function uncertain. The CDR3 loop spans 11 amino acids. Trimming pared 8 bases from V and 3 bases from J, leaving 8 bases between. CDR3 coding DNA: TGTGCCAGCAGACTGGACTATGGCTACACCTTC. Translation gives CASRLDYGYTF.

This chain connects TRBV19 to TRBJ2-1; D uncertain. The V and J ends lost 3 bases and 10 bases respectively, with 13 bases between them. The CDR3 is 13 amino acids. Germline V gene lookup returns CDR1 LNHDA and CDR2 SQIVND (reference sequence). This CDR3 is CASSMTRSREQFF. In DNA form, the CDR3 reads TGTGCCAGTAGTATGACGCGCTCGCGGGAGCAGTTCTTC. Combining the CDR3 with reference TRBV19 and TRBJ2-1 gives the whole variable domain DGGITQSPKYLFRKEGQNVTLSCEQNLNHDAMYWYRQDPGQGLRLIYYSQIVNDFQKGDIAEGYSVSREKKESFPLTVTSAQKNPTAFYLCASSMTRSREQFFGPGTRLTVL.

This rearrangement joins TRBV4-3 to TRBJ2-7, with D unresolved. The ends were cut back, 1 base at V and 0 bases at J, with 16 bases in the middle. The CDR3 covers 17 residues. CDR1 and CDR2 from the germline V gene are LGHNA and YSLEER. This chain's CDR3 is CASSQVPPDLVSYEQYF. CDR3 nucleotides: TGCGCCAGCAGCCAAGTTCCCCCAGATCTCGTCTCCTACGAGCAGTACTTC.

The chain couples TRBV28 to TRBJ1-4; D may be TRBD1 (5 bases). The CDR3 is 16 amino acids. Germline assignment: CDR1 MDHEN and CDR2 SYDVKM. Trimming shortened V by 3 bases and J by 6 bases, and 17 bases separated the two germline ends. CDR3 residues: CASSLVAGSGHEKLFF. In nucleotides, the CDR3 is TGTGCCAGCAGTTTGGTTGCAGGGTCGGGTCATGAAAAACTGTTTTTT.

V is TRBV28 and J is TRBJ2-3, with 11 bases identical to TRBD2. CDR3 length: 16 amino acids. The junction had 8 bases not matched to a gene; V was cut back by 5 bases and J by 4 bases. CDR1 is MDHEN, CDR2 SYDVKM, per germline. The CDR3 nucleotides are TGTGCCAGCAGTCCCACTAGCGGGAGTCTCGCAGATACGCAGTATTTT. It specifies CASSPTSGSLADTQYF.

The J gene is TRBJ2-1, the V gene TRBV7-3; TRBD2 is a possible D gene (6 bases). Deletions cut 5 bases from V and 3 bases from J, with 14 bases between. CDR3 length equals 15 residues. Germline CDR1 reads SGHTA; CDR2 reads FQGTGA. The CDR3 loop is CASSDPGLRYNEQFF. As DNA, the CDR3 is TGTGCCAGCAGCGATCCGGGACTTCGCTACAATGAGCAGTTCTTC.

The rearrangement joins TRBV6-2 or TRBV6-3 to TRBJ1-4; D ambiguous. From germline, CDR1 is MNHEY and CDR2 SVGEGT. Trimming stripped 5 bases from V and 8 bases from J, with 21 bases between. The CDR3 length is 16 residues. The CDR3 spells CASSAARKGGWEKLFF. CDR3 bases: TGTGCCAGCAGTGCAGCCCGGAAGGGCGGGTGGGAAAAACTGTTTTTT.

This CDR3 reads CASSPIGKLAGHSEQFF. CDR3 nucleotide sequence: TGTGCCAGCAGTCCTATAGGAAAATTGGCGGGGCACTCCGAGCAGTTCTTC. The chain carries TRBV28 and TRBJ2-1, with a weak D call TRBD2 (6 bases). CDR1 is MDHEN, CDR2 SYDVKM, per germline. This CDR3 has 17 amino acids. Trimming cost V 5 bases and J 10 bases, with 27 bases left between them.

This rearrangement joins TRBV7-2 to TRBJ2-6; the match to TRBD1 covers 7 bases. The CDR3 covers 16 residues. V dropped 4 bases and J dropped 2; count of bases not matched to a gene: 5. The germline V gene encodes CDR1 SGHTA and CDR2 FQGNSA. CDR3 nucleotide sequence: TGTGCCAGCAGCTGGAAAGGGGGCACTGGGGCCAACGTCCTGACTTTC. The encoded protein is CASSWKGGTGANVLTF.